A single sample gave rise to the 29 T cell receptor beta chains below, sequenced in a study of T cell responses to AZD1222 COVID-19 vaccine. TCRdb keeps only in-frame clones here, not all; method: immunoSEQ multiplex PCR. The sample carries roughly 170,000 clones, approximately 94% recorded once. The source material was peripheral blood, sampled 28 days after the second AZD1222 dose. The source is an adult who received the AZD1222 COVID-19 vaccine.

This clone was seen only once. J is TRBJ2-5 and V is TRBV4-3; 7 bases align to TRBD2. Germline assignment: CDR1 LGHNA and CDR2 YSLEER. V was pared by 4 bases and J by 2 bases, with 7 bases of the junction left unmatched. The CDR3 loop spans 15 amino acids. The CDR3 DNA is TGCGCCAGCAGCCGCGGGGAGGGACTGCAAGAGACCCAGTACTTC. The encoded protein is CASSRGEGLQETQYF.

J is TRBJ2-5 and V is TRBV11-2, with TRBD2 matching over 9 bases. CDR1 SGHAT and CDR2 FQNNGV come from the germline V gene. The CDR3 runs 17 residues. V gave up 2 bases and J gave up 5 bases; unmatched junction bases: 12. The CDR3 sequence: CASSLISGGGAWETQYF. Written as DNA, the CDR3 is TGTGCCAGCAGCTTAATTAGTGGCGGGGGGGCATGGGAGACCCAGTACTTC.

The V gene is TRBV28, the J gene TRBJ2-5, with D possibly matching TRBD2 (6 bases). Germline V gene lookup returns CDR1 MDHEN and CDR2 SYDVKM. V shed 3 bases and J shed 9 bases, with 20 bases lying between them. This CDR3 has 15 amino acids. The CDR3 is CASSLREVGFGAQYF. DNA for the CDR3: TGTGCCAGCAGTTTGCGGGAAGTCGGGTTCGGGGCCCAGTACTTC.

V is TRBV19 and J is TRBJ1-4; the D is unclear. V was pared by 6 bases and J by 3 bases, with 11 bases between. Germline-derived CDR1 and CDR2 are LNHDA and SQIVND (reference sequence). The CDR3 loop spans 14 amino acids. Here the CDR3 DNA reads TGTGCCAGTAGCTACAGCTCCGCTAATGAAAAACTGTTTTTT. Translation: CASSYSSANEKLFF.

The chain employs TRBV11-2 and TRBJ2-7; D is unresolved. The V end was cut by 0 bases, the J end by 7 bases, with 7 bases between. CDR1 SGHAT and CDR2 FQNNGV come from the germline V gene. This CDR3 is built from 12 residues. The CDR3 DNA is TGTGCCAGCAGCTTAGACGGATGGGAGCAGTACTTC. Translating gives CASSLDGWEQYF.

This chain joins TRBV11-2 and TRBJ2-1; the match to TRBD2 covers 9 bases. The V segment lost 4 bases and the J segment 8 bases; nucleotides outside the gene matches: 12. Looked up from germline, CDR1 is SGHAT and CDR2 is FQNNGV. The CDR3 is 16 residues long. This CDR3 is CASSSLIAGAYDEQFF. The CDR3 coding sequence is TGTGCCAGCAGCTCCTTAATAGCGGGAGCTTACGATGAGCAGTTCTTC.

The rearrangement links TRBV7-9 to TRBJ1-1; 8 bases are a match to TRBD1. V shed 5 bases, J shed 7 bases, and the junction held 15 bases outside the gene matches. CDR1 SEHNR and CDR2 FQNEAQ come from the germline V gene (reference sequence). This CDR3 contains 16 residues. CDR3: CASSLHANPGQDEAFF. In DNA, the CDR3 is TGTGCCAGCAGCCTACACGCTAACCCGGGACAGGATGAAGCTTTCTTT.

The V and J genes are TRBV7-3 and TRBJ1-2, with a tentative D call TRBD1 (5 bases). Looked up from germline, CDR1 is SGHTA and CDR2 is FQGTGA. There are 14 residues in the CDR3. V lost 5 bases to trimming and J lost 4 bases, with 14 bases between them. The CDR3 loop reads CASSPRDGGYGYTF. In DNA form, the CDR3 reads TGTGCCAGCAGCCCTCGAGACGGGGGCTATGGCTACACCTTC.

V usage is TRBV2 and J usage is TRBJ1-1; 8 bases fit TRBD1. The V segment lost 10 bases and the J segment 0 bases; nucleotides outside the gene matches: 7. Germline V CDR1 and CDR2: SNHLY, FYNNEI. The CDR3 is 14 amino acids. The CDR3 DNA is TGTGCCACGGACAGGGCTTTGTTGAACACTGAAGCTTTCTTT. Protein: CATDRALLNTEAFF.

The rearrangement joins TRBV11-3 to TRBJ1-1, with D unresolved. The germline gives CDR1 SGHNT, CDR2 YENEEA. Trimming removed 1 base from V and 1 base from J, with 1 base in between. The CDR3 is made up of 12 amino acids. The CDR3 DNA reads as TGTGCCAGCAGCTTAGCGAACACTGAAGCTTTCTTT. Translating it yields CASSLANTEAFF.

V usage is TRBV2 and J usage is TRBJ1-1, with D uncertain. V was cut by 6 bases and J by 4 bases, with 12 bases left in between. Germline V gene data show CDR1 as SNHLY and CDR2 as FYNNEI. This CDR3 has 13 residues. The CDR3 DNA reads TGTGCCAGCAGCGAGACTGAATTCACTGAAGCTTTCTTT. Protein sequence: CASSETEFTEAFF.

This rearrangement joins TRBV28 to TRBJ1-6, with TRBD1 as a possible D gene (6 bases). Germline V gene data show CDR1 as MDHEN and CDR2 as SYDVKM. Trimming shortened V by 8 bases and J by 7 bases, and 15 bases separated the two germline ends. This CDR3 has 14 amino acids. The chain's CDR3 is CASRYEDSNSPLHF. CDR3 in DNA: TGTGCCAGCCGATACGAGGACAGCAATTCACCCCTCCACTTT.

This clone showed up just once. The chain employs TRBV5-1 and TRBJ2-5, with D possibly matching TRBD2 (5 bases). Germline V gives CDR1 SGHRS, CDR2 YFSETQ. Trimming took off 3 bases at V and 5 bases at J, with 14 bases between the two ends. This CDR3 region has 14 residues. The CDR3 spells CASSSGGDWETQYF. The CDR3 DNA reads TGCGCCAGCAGCTCCGGAGGCGATTGGGAGACCCAGTACTTC.

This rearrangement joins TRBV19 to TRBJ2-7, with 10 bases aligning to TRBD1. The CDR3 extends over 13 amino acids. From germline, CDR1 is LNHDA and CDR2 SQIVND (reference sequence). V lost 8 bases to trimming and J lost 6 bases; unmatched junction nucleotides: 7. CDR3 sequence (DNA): TGTGCCAGTGGGGACAGGGGTGGGTTCGAGCAGTACTTC. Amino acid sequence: CASGDRGGFEQYF.

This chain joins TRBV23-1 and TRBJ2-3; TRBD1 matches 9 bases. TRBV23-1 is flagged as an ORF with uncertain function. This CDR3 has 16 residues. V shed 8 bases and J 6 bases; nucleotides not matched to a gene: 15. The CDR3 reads CASPRGTGFYTDTQYF. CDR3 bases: TGCGCCAGCCCCAGAGGGACAGGGTTTTATACGGATACGCAGTATTTT.

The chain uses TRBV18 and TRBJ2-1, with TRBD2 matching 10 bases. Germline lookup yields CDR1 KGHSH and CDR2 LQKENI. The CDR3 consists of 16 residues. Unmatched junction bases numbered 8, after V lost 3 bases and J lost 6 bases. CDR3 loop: CASSPLLAGSLNEQFF. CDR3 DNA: TGTGCCAGCTCACCCTTACTAGCGGGGAGTCTCAATGAGCAGTTCTTC.

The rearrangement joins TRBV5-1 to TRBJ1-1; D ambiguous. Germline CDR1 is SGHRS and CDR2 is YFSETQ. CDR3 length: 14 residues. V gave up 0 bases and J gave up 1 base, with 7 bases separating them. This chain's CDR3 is CASSLVWGNTEAFF. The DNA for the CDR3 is TGCGCCAGCAGCTTGGTTTGGGGGAACACTGAAGCTTTCTTT.

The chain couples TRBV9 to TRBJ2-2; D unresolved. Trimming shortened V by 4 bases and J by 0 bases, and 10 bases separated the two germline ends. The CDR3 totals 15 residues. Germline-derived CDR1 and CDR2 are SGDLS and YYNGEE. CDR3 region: CASSPPGPNTGELFF. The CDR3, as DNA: TGTGCCAGCAGCCCTCCCGGGCCGAACACCGGGGAGCTGTTTTTT.

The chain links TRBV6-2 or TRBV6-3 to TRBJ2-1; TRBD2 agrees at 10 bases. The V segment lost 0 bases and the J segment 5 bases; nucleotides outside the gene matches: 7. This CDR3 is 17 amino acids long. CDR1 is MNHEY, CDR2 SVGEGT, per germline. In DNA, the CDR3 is TGTGCCAGCAGTTACTCGGCGCTAGCGGGGGCCAACAATGAGCAGTTCTTC. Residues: CASSYSALAGANNEQFF.

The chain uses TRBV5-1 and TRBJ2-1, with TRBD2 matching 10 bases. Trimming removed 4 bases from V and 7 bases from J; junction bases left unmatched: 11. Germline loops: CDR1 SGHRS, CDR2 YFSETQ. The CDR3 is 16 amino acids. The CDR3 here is CASSVLAGNLPNEQFF. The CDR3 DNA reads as TGCGCCAGCAGCGTACTAGCGGGGAACTTGCCGAATGAGCAGTTCTTC.

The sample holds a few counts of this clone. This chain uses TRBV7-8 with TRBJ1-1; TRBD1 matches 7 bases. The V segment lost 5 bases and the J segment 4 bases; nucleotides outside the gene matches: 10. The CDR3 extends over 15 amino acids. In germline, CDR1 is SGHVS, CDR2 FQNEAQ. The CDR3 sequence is CASSLYDRASTEAFF. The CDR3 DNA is TGTGCCAGCAGCCTTTATGACAGGGCATCCACTGAAGCTTTCTTT.

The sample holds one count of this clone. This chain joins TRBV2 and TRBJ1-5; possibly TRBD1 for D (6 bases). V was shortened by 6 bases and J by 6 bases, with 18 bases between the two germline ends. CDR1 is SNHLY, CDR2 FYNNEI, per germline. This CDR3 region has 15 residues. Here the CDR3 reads CASRLGGTVGQPQHF. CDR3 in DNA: TGTGCCAGCAGGCTGGGGGGCACTGTCGGTCAGCCCCAGCATTTT.

The CDR3 loop is CASSRRSSDGNTIYF. In DNA form, the CDR3 reads TGTGCCAGCAGCCGGAGGTCATCGGACGGAAACACCATATATTTT. The rearrangement joins TRBV11-2 to TRBJ1-3; D is unresolved. This CDR3 spans 15 amino acids. Per germline, CDR1 SGHAT and CDR2 FQNNGV. V lost 5 bases to trimming and J lost 4 bases, with 15 bases between them.

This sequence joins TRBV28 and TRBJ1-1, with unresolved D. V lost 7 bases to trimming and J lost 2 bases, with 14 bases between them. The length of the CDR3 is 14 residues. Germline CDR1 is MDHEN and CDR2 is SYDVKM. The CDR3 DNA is TGTGCCAGCACCTCCCCAGCCGAAAACACTGAAGCTTTCTTT. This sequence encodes CASTSPAENTEAFF.

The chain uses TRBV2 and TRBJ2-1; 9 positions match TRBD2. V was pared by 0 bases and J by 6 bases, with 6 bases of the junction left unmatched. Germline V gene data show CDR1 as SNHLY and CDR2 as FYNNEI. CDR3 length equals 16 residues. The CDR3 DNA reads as TGTGCCAGCAGTGAAGCCACGCGGGGGGGCCTCAATGAGCAGTTCTTC. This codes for CASSEATRGGLNEQFF.

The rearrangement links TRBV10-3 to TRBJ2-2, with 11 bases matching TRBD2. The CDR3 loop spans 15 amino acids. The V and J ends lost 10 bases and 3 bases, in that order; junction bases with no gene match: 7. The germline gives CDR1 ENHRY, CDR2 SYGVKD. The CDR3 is CATTRLAGYTGELFF. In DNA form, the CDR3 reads TGTGCCACCACAAGACTAGCGGGATACACCGGGGAGCTGTTTTTT.

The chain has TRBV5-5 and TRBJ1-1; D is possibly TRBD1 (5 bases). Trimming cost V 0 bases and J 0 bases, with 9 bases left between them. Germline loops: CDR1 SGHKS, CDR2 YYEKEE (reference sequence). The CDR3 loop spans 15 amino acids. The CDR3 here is CASSLVRGLNTEAFF. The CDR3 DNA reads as TGTGCCAGCAGCTTGGTAAGGGGACTGAACACTGAAGCTTTCTTT.

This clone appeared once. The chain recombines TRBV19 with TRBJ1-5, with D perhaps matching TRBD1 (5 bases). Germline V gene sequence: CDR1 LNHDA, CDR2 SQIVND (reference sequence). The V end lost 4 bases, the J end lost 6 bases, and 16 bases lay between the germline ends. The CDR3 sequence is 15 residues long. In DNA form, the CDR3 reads TGTGCCAGTAGTACCCCAGGGCTGGCATTTCAGCCCCAGCATTTT. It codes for CASSTPGLAFQPQHF. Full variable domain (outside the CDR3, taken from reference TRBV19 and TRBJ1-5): DGGITQSPKYLFRKEGQNVTLSCEQNLNHDAMYWYRQDPGQGLRLIYYSQIVNDFQKGDIAEGYSVSREKKESFPLTVTSAQKNPTAFYLCASSTPGLAFQPQHFGDGTRLSIL.

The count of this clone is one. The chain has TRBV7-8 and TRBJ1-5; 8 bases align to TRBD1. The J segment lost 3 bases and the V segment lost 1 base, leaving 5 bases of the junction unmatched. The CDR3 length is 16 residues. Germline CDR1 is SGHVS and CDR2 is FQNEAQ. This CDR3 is CASSLEGQAVNQPQHF. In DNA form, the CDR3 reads TGTGCCAGCAGCTTAGAGGGACAGGCAGTCAATCAGCCCCAGCATTTT.